This TCR beta chain was found in a study of technical replicates of blood from a few donors. TCRdb's copy holds only in-frame clones and misses some; the assay was immunoSEQ multiplex PCR. The sample holds 75,000 to 100,000 clones; over 85% are singletons and the top ten take 0.24%. V gave up 4 bases and J gave up 4 bases, with 20 bases separating them. The CDR3 spans 17 residues. CDR1 is MDHEN and CDR2 is SYDVKM in the germline V gene. This clonotype was sampled from a human donor in good health. Sequencing used T cells isolated from PBMCs. This chain uses TRBV28 with TRBJ2-1, with a possible D match to TRBD2 (6 bases). The CDR3 loop reads CASSSPNSGPRYNEQFF. CDR3 coding DNA: TGTGCCAGCAGTTCTCCAAATAGCGGTCCTCGATACAATGAGCAGTTCTTC.